This T cell receptor beta chain came from a study of PD-1 blockade in classical Hodgkin lymphoma. Study as a whole: The patients were dosed with nivolumab 3 mg/kg, infused intravenously every 2 weeks.

Every patient had relapsed following autologous stem cell transplantation, and cohorts differed in brentuximab vedotin exposure. This clone was seen many times. Its antigen is currently unknown. General study results and limits: The origin of the repertoire differences remains undefined, with disease activity or prior therapy as possible causes. Complete responders showed a baseline diversity that resembled the diversity of newly diagnosed patients. As was reported, newly diagnosed patients showed lower baseline TCR diversity than healthy donors did.

Some clones are missing from TCRdb's copy, which holds only in-frame ones; the method was immunoSEQ multiplex PCR. The data contain over 45,000 clones, approximately 70% of them singletons. This TCR came from a human donor with classical Hodgkin lymphoma. Sequenced here: peripheral blood mononuclear cells (PBMCs), sampled before the second cycle of nivolumab.

DNA of the CDR3: TGTGCTAGTGCCTTGGGAGGGATGAACACTGAAGCTTTCTTT. Protein sequence: CASALGGMNTEAFF. The chain is built from TRBV12-5 and TRBJ1-1; D remains unclear. CDR1 LGHNT and CDR2 FRNRAP come from the germline V gene. This CDR3 is 14 amino acids long. Trimming left V 7 bases short and J 0 bases short, with 12 bases between.